The source of this T cell receptor (beta chain) is a study of regulatory T cells in long-lasting Graves disease. Study conclusions and caveats: Under persistent disease, TRBV28, TRBJ1-2 and TRBJ2-5 were used preferentially. Comparison showed that persistent patients shared more public clonotypes (2,741) than new patients (over 950).

Arm-PCR of CDR3 regions with iRepertoire HTBI primers generated TCR beta libraries. One entry per CDR3 protein results from TCRdb running MiXCR on the multiplex PCR reads. The sample consists of 450,000 to 600,000 distinct CDR3 sequences, 13% of them appearing once. Noted time point: newly diagnosed GD, antithyroid drugs for less than 3 months. Extracted RNA from PBMCs served as the source of the TCR library. This clonotype was picked up a small number of times. Its antigen is still unknown. Trimming shortened V by 3 bases and J by 3 bases, and 15 bases separated the two germline ends. Germline V gene lookup returns CDR1 SEHNR and CDR2 FQNEAQ (reference sequence). The CDR3 totals 15 residues. These sequences were also reported in another study, on T cells in Graves' hyperthyroidism and ophthalmopathy. As that study records: HTBI primers were used for first-round RT-PCR of the TCR CDR3. Most thyroid-expanded clonotypes above 0.001 were also found in blood.

This chain uses TRBV7-9 with TRBJ2-7; D not resolved. The sequence was collected from a man aged 25-40 years with Graves disease. Sequenced material: peripheral blood mononuclear cells (PBMCs), taken at new diagnosis, from a patient treated with antithyroid drugs. The CDR3 region has the DNA TGTGCCAGCAGCTTGCCTTCCCATGCGTACTACGAGCAGTACTTC. Its protein is CASSLPSHAYYEQYF.